This T cell receptor beta chain was found in a study of prognosis after radiotherapy for stage I lung cancer. Overall study context: The approximately 13 male and more than five female patients were aged 53 to 84, median around 78 years.

Two-round multiplex PCR on genomic DNA was the method by which TCR beta CDR3 was amplified. The first round of PCR was done with primers that matched each TRBV and TRBJ gene. Universal primers were used for second-round PCR. MiXCR, applied by TCRdb to the multiplex PCR reads, yields one record per CDR3 protein. Of some 16,000 distinct CDR3 sequences in the sample, 29% were seen once. This clonotype was counted ten times or more. Its specificity is unknown. V lost 1 base and J lost 0; bases outside the gene matches: 12. Per germline, CDR1 SGHVS and CDR2 FQNEAQ. The CDR3 sequence is 20 residues long. The study, taken as a whole, reports: Reduced Shannon entropy following stereotactic body radiation therapy was recorded in patients who developed distant metastases.

Peripheral blood, in approximately 6.4-milliliter volumes, was drawn at each of two time points. This sequence originates from a donor over 45 with non-small cell lung cancer. The starting material was PBMCs, obtained before or after stereotactic body radiation therapy (not recorded which). The chain couples TRBV7-8 to TRBJ2-3; 11 bases fit TRBD2. CDR3 residues: CASSLEVLAGVPSSTDTQYF. CDR3 coding DNA: TGTGCCAGCAGCTTAGAGGTACTAGCGGGAGTCCCATCTAGCACAGATACGCAGTATTTT.